The rows below give T cell receptor beta chains drawn from one sample of a study of human T cells and chemical hapten exposure. TCRdb re-called the RACE reads through MiXCR, storing one row per CDR3 protein. The data show some 110,000 distinct CDR3 sequences, roughly 10% seen once. Sequenced here: whole blood, sampled in connection with sensitization to the hapten diphenylcyclopropenone (DPC). The origin of the receptors is a woman aged 50 to 60 with alopecia areata. Some clones in this sample may be carry-over from other donors' samples. Each CDR3 is given with its conserved first and last residue. Fields, in order: J gene, V gene, clone size, D gene, CDR3 DNA, CDR3 protein. The D gene is left open where the match is weak. Some rows have no size entry. The others give once, few or many, or a class for an expanded clone.

TRBJ1-1 | TRBV2 | - | - | TGTGCCAGCGGGGGACAATCGAATACTGAAGCTTTCTTT | CASGGQSNTEAFF
TRBJ2-1 | TRBV9 | few | - | TGTGCCAGCAGCGTAGTACCTAGCCCACACAATGAGCAGTTCTTC | CASSVVPSPHNEQFF
TRBJ2-7 | TRBV30 | - | - | TGTGCCTGGACTGCCCCGGGCCCTCTGAGGGAGCAGTACTTC | CAWTAPGPLREQYF
TRBJ2-3 | TRBV6-5 | - | - | TGTGCCAGCAGTTACTCGATGATGAGCACAGATACGCAGTATTTT | CASSYSMMSTDTQYF
TRBJ2-7 | TRBV12-3/TRBV12-4 | - | TRBD2 | TGTGCCAGCAGTACTAGCGGGAGCTCCTACGAGCAGTACTTC | CASSTSGSSYEQYF
TRBJ2-7 | TRBV5-6 | few | - | TGTGCCAGCAGCTTACAGGGTTACTACGAGCAGTACTTC | CASSLQGYYEQYF
TRBJ1-4 | TRBV5-5 | - | - | TGTGCCAGCAGCCCCGCTTCTAATGAAAAACTGTTTTTT | CASSPASNEKLFF
TRBJ2-7 | TRBV7-8 | few | - | TGTGCCAGCAGTTATCCCCCCAGTAACGAGCAGTACTTC | CASSYPPSNEQYF
TRBJ1-2 | TRBV4-2 | - | - | TGTGCCAGCAGCCTTGGGGAGGGGCAGTCTCGCAACTATGGCTACACCTTC | CASSLGEGQSRNYGYTF
TRBJ2-7 | TRBV2 | few | TRBD2 | TGTGCCAGCAGTGAACCCAGCGGGGGTCCCTACGAGCAGTACTTC | CASSEPSGGPYEQYF
TRBJ1-4 | TRBV2 | - | - | TGTGCCAGCAACCTGGGGGGAAAGGCTGAAAAACTGTTTTTT | CASNLGGKAEKLFF
TRBJ2-7 | TRBV21-1 | few | - | TGTGCCAGCAGCAAAGCGGGATTGACTAGCGGGAGGAAGTCGGTCTACGAGCAGTACTTC | CASSKAGLTSGRKSVYEQYF
TRBJ2-3 | TRBV11-2 | many | - | TGTGCCAGCAGCTTAGCTGCCGCACCAGGGCAAGATACGCAGTATTTT | CASSLAAAPGQDTQYF
TRBJ2-1 | TRBV19 | few | TRBD2 | TGTGCCAGTAGTATAGGAGCGGGGGGGCGTTACAATGAGCAGTTCTTC | CASSIGAGGRYNEQFF
TRBJ2-1 | TRBV7-2 | - | TRBD2 | TGTGCCAGCAGCTTAATGGGTCTAGCGGGGCAACGCTCCTACAATGAGCAGTTCTTC | CASSLMGLAGQRSYNEQFF
TRBJ2-6 | TRBV12-3/TRBV12-4 | - | - | TGTGCCAGCAGCCTGGACACGTTCGGCGTCCTGACTTTC | CASSLDTFGVLTF
TRBJ1-4 | TRBV15 | - | - | TGTGCCACCAGCAAGGCGGCAACTAATGAAAAACTGTTTTTT | CATSKAATNEKLFF
TRBJ1-2 | TRBV28 | - | TRBD1 | TGTGCCAGCTCTACCACAGGGGTCGCTGGCTACACCTTC | CASSTTGVAGYTF
TRBJ2-4 | TRBV20-1 | many | TRBD2 | TGCAGTGCTAGAGATGGAGGAGTAGCGGGAGGGGGGGCCAAAAACATTCAGTACTTC | CSARDGGVAGGGAKNIQYF
TRBJ2-3 | TRBV5-4 | few | - | TGTGCCAGCAGCTTGTTTCGTCTCTTGAACACAGATACGCAGTATTTT | CASSLFRLLNTDTQYF
TRBJ1-1 | TRBV6-6 | - | - | TGTGCCTCGTTAAGGGTGAACACTGAAGCTTTCTTT | CASLRVNTEAFF
TRBJ2-6 | TRBV5-1 | - | - | TGCGCCAGCAGCTCGGGTCCCAGCTCTGGGGCCAACGTCCTGACTTTC | CASSSGPSSGANVLTF
TRBJ2-2 | TRBV6-4 | - | TRBD2 | TGTGCCAGCAGTGTCACACTAGCGGGTCAGCTGTTTTTT | CASSVTLAGQLFF
TRBJ2-1 | TRBV20-1 | few | - | TGCAGTGCCCAAACCGGACGGGTGTACAATGAGCAGTTCTTC | CSAQTGRVYNEQFF
TRBJ2-1 | TRBV7-9 | few | - | TGTGCCAGCAGCCCTGATTACAATGAGCAGTTCTTC | CASSPDYNEQFF
TRBJ2-1 | TRBV7-2 | few | - | TGTGCCAGCAGGTCATCCCGGGACTCCGGTCGCGGGCAGTTCTTC | CASRSSRDSGRGQFF
TRBJ2-3 | TRBV10-1 | few | - | TGCGCCAGCAGTGAATTCTCCATTACAGATACGCAGTATTTT | CASSEFSITDTQYF
TRBJ2-3 | TRBV27 | few | TRBD1 | TGTGCCAGCGGGGGACAGTCAGATACGCAGTATTTT | CASGGQSDTQYF
TRBJ1-1 | TRBV28 | once | - | TGTGCCAGCAGTTTTCCGTCGGGGGGAAAGACTGAAGCTTTCTTT | CASSFPSGGKTEAFF
TRBJ1-5 | TRBV4-1 | - | TRBD1 | TGCGCCAGCAGCCAAGATGGGACAGGGGATAGCAATCAGCCCCAGCATTTT | CASSQDGTGDSNQPQHF
TRBJ2-3 | TRBV24-1 | few | - | TGTGCCACCAGCGTCGGAACAGATACGCAGTATTTT | CATSVGTDTQYF